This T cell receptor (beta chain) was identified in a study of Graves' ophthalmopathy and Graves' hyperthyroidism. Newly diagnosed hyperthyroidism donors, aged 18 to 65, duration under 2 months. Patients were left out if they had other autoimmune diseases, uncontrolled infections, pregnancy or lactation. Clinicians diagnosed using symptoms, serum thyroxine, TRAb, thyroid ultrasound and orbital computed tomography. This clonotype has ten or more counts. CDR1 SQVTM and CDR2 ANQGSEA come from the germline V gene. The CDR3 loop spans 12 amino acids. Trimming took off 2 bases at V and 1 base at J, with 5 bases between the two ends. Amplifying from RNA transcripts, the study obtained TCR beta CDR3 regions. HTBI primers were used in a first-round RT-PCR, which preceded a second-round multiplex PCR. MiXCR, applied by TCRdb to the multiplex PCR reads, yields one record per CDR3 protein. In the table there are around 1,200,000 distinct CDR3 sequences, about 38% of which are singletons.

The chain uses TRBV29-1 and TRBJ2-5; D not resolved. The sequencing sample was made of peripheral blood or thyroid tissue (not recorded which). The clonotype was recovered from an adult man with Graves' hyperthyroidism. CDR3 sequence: CSVESAQETQYF. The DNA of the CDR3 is TGCAGCGTTGAATCGGCCCAAGAGACCCAGTACTTC.